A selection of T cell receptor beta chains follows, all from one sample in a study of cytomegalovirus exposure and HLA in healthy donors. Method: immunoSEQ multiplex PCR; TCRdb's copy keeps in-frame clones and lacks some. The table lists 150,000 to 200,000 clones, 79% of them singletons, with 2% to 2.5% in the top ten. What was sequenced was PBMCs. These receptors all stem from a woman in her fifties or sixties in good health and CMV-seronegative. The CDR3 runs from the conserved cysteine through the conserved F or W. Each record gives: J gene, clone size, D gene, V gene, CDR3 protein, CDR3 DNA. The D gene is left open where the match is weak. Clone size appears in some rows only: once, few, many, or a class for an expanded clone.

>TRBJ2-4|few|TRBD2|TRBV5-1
CASSLGRLAGGKNIQYF
TGCGCCAGCAGCTTGGGGAGGCTAGCGGGGGGGAAAAACATTCAGTACTTC
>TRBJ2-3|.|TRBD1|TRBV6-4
CASSDSPGGPLDTQYF
TGTGCCAGCAGTGACTCTCCAGGGGGCCCCTTAGATACGCAGTATTTT
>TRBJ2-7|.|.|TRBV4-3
CASSLGQGKYEQYF
TGCGCCAGCAGCCTGGGCCAGGGGAAATACGAGCAGTACTTC
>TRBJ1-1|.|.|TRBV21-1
CASSKGRGMAEAFF
TGTGCCAGCAGCAAGGGTCGGGGGATGGCTGAAGCTTTCTTT
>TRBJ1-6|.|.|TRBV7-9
CASSSGSSYNSPLHF
TGTGCCAGCAGCTCAGGAAGCTCCTATAATTCACCCCTCCACTTT
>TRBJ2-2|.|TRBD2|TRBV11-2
CASSLGFQGLTGELFF
TGTGCCAGCAGCTTAGGATTCCAGGGACTAACCGGGGAGCTGTTTTTT
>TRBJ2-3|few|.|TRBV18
CASSPGVGTDTQYF
TGTGCCAGCTCACCGGGAGTAGGCACAGATACGCAGTATTTT
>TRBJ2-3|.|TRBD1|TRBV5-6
CATGQGEDTQYF
TGTGCCACAGGACAGGGCGAGGATACGCAGTATTTT
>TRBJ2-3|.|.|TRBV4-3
CASSRESTDTQYF
TGCGCCAGCAGCAGGGAGTCCACAGATACGCAGTATTTT
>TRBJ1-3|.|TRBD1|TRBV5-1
CASSLGGGIGNTIYF
TGCGCCAGCAGCTTGGGAGGGGGCATTGGAAACACCATATATTTT
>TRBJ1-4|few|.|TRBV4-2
CASSQERSNEKLFF
TGTGCCAGCAGCCAAGAGCGGTCTAATGAAAAACTGTTTTTT
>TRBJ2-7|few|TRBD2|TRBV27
CASSLSLAGYSYEQYF
TGTGCCAGCAGTTTATCCCTAGCGGGATACTCCTACGAGCAGTACTTC
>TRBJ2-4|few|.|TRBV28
CASSKMVERAKNIQYF
TGTGCCAGTTCGAAAATGGTGGAGAGAGCCAAAAACATTCAGTACTTC
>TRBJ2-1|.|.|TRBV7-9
CASTLLDYNSYNEQFF
TGTGCCAGCACCTTATTAGACTACAACTCCTACAATGAGCAGTTCTTC
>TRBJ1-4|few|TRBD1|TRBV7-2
CASSSWDRSVNEKLFF
TGTGCCAGCAGCTCCTGGGACAGGAGCGTTAATGAAAAACTGTTTTTT
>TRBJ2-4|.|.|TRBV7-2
CASSRPPASIQYF
TGTGCCAGCAGCCGCCCGCCCGCGAGCATTCAGTACTTC
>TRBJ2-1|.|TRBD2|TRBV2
CASMASGGSNEQFF
TGTGCCAGCATGGCTAGCGGGGGCTCCAATGAGCAGTTCTTC
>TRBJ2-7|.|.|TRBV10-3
CAISGGPSYEQCF
TGTGCCATCAGTGGAGGTCCTTCCTACGAGCAGTGCTTC
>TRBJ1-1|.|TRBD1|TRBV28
CASSLWTGANTEAFF
TGTGCCAGCAGTTTATGGACAGGGGCGAACACTGAAGCTTTCTTT
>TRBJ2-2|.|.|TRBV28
CASSPPGGRITGELFF
TGTGCCAGCAGTCCCCCTGGGGGGAGGATCACCGGGGAGCTGTTTTTT
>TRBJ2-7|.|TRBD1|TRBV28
CASSIPGQLNYEQYF
TGTGCCAGCAGCATACCGGGACAGCTCAACTACGAGCAGTACTTC
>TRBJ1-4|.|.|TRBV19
CASSMSAFGANEKLFF
TGTGCCAGTAGTATGTCGGCCTTCGGAGCTAATGAAAAACTGTTTTTT
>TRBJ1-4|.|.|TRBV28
CASSLWSEKLFF
TGTGCCAGCAGTTTATGGAGTGAAAAACTGTTTTTT
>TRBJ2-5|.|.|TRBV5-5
CASSLSASDLRVETQYF
TGTGCCAGCAGCTTATCGGCTAGCGACCTTAGAGTAGAGACCCAGTACTTC
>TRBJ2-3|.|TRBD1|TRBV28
CASSPDGTGVTDTQYF
TGTGCCAGCAGTCCTGACGGGACAGGGGTGACAGATACGCAGTATTTT
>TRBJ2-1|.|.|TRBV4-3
CASSQSPRNEQFF
TGCGCCAGCAGCCAGTCCCCTAGGAATGAGCAGTTCTTC
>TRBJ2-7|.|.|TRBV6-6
CASSYSFRGTLYEQYF
TGTGCCAGCAGTTACTCATTTAGGGGGACGCTGTACGAGCAGTACTTC
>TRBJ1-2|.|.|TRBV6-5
CASRAGGDAGYTF
TGTGCCAGCAGGGCCGGGGGTGATGCTGGCTACACCTTC
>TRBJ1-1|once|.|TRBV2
CASSSLRFTTEAFF
TGTGCCAGCAGTTCGCTACGGTTCACCACTGAAGCTTTCTTT
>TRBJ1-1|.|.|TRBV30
CAWSVERPEAFF
TGTGCCTGGAGTGTCGAGAGGCCTGAAGCTTTCTTT
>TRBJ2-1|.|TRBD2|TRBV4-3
CASSRRVAGPAENEQFF
TGCGCCAGCAGCCGACGAGTAGCGGGGCCGGCCGAGAATGAGCAGTTCTTC
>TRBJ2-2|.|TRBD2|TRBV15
CATSSPSGGRNTGELFF
TGTGCCACCAGCAGTCCATCGGGGGGGAGGAACACCGGGGAGCTGTTTTTT
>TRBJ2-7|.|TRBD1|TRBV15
CATSRRDRGEQYF
TGTGCCACCAGCAGGCGGGACAGGGGCGAGCAGTACTTC
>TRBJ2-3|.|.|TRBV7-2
CASSLGGGITSTDTQYF
TGTGCCAGCAGCTTAGGAGGCGGGATAACTAGCACAGATACGCAGTATTTT
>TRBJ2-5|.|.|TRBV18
CASSPPLAAQETQYF
TGTGCCAGCTCACCACCCCTGGCGGCCCAAGAGACCCAGTACTTC
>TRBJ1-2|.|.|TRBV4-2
CASSQGQENYGYTF
TGTGCCAGCAGCCAAGGCCAGGAAAACTATGGCTACACCTTC
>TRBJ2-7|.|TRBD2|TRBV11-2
CASSGRLAGATYEQYF
TGTGCCAGCAGCGGGAGGCTAGCGGGGGCTACCTACGAGCAGTACTTC
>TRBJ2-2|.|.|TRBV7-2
CASTPAQGNTGELFF
TGTGCCAGCACCCCGGCGCAGGGGAACACCGGGGAGCTGTTTTTT
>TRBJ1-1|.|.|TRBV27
CASSGQTMNTEAFF
TGTGCCAGCAGCGGACAGACTATGAACACTGAAGCTTTCTTT
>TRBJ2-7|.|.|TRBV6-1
CASSQDSYEQYF
TGTGCCAGCAGTCAGGATTCCTACGAGCAGTACTTC
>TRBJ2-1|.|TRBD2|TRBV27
CASSIRSAGGYNEQFF
TGTGCCAGCAGTATTAGGTCGGCGGGGGGGTACAATGAGCAGTTCTTC
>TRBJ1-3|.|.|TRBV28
CASRGQAGNTIYF
TGTGCCAGCAGGGGACAAGCCGGAAACACCATATATTTT
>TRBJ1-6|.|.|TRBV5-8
CASSFRSRPLHF
TGTGCCAGCAGCTTCCGGTCCCGGCCCCTCCACTTT
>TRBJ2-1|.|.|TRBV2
CASSSPTDSYNEQFF
TGTGCCAGCAGTTCCCCTACCGACTCCTACAATGAGCAGTTCTTC
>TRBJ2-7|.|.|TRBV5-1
CASSLGQVTYEQYF
TGCGCCAGCAGCTTGGGGCAGGTTACCTACGAGCAGTACTTC
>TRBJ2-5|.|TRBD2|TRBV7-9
CASSPGTSGGDQETQYF
TGTGCCAGCAGCCCAGGGACTAGCGGGGGGGACCAAGAGACCCAGTACTTC
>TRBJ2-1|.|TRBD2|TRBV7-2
CASSYRSGTNNEQFF
TGTGCCAGCAGCTATCGCAGCGGGACTAACAATGAGCAGTTCTTC
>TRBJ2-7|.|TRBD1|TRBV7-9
CSSSPTTGINNEQYF
TGTTCCAGCAGCCCGACGACAGGGATTAACAACGAGCAGTACTTC
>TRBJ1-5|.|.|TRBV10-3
CAIRGDSSNQPQHF
TGTGCTATCAGGGGCGACAGTAGCAATCAGCCCCAGCATTTT
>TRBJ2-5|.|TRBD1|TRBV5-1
CASSLGDRGPQETQYF
TGCGCCAGCAGCTTGGGGGACAGGGGGCCTCAAGAGACCCAGTACTTC
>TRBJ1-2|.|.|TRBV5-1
CASSLAVGAGGYTF
TGCGCCAGCAGCTTGGCCGTCGGGGCGGGGGGCTACACCTTC
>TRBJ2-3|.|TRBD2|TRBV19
CASSSGGGHTDTQYF
TGTGCCAGTAGTTCCGGGGGGGGGCACACAGATACGCAGTATTTT
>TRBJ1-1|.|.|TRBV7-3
CASSLEDTGLGTEAFF
TGTGCCAGCAGCTTAGAAGACACAGGGTTGGGCACTGAAGCTTTCTTT
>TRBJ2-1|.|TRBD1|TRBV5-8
CASSQKTGSYNEQFF
TGTGCCAGCAGCCAAAAGACAGGGTCTTACAATGAGCAGTTCTTC
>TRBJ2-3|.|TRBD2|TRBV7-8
CASSSGLAGGSTQYF
TGTGCCAGCAGCTCCGGACTAGCGGGGGGGAGTACGCAGTATTTT
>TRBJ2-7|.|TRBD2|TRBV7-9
CASSSLLREASSYEQYF
TGTGCCAGCAGCTCCTTGTTGCGGGAGGCGAGCTCCTACGAGCAGTACTTC
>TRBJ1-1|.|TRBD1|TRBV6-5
CASRAQQGGGTEAFF
TGTGCCAGCAGGGCTCAACAAGGGGGCGGCACTGAAGCTTTCTTT